This TCR beta chain was sequenced during a study of T cell changes during pregnancy in multiple sclerosis. Germline lookup yields CDR1 SGDLS and CDR2 YYNGEE. With V trimmed by 3 bases and J by 5 bases, 9 bases remained unmatched. This CDR3 has 16 amino acids. Only in-frame clones appear in the TCRdb table, and some are missing; sequencing was by immunoSEQ multiplex PCR. The sample lists tens of thousands of clones, less than 95% occurring once. The chain is built from TRBV9 and TRBJ2-1; 9 positions agree with TRBD1. The receptor's source is a female donor in good health, enrolled as a control in a pregnancy study. The sample in question was peripheral blood, obtained in the third trimester of pregnancy. The CDR3 DNA follows: TGTGCCAGCAGCGGACCCGGGACAGGGTTCAACAATGAGCAGTTCTTC. Translating it yields CASSGPGTGFNNEQFF.